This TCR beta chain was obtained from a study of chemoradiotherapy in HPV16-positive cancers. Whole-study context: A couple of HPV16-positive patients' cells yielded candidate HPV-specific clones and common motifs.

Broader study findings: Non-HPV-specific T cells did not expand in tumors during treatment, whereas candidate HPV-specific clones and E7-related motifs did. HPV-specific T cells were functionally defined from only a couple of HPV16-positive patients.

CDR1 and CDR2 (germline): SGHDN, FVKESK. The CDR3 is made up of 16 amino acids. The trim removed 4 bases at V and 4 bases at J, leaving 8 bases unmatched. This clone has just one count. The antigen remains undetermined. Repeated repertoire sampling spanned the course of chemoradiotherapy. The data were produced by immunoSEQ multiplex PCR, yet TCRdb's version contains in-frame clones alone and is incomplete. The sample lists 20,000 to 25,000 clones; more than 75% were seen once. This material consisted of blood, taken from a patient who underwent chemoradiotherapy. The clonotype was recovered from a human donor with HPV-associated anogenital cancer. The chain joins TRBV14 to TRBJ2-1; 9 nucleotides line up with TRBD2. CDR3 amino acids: CASSRGRGQRYNEQFF. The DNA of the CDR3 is TGTGCCAGCAGCCGCGGGAGGGGGCAAAGGTACAATGAGCAGTTCTTC. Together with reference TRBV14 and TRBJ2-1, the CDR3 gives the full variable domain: EAGVTQFPSHSVIEKGQTVTLRCDPISGHDNLYWYRRVMGKEIKFLLHFVKESKQDESGMPNNRFLAERTGGTYSTLKVQPAELEDSGVYFCASSRGRGQRYNEQFFGPGTRLTVL.